These T cell receptor beta chains were read from a single sample in a study of T-cell memory formation after mild COVID-19. One entry per CDR3 protein, called by TCRdb with MiXCR from the 5' RACE reads. Of fewer than 600,000 distinct CDR3 sequences listed, about 20% are singletons. Specimen: PBMCs or a T cell subset sorted from them (not recorded which). These receptors were obtained from an adult woman who had mild COVID-19 (a few samples of this study predate the infection). Cell type and time point are not known. The conserved cysteine and the conserved F or W are not part of the CDR3 here.

J,V,CDR3
TRBJ1-1,TRBV30,AWSVGSTEAF
TRBJ2-7,TRBV29-1,SVTSGSAFHEQY
TRBJ1-1,TRBV7-2,ASSLLTGGNTEAF
TRBJ2-5,TRBV12-3/TRBV12-4,ASSPRAAGETQY
TRBJ2-5,TRBV5-1,ASSSSGGGQETQY
TRBJ1-1,TRBV9,ASTPPSRGQNTEAF
TRBJ1-1,TRBV20-1,SARDPSFAGAEAF
TRBJ2-3,TRBV7-9,ASSSWGPDTQY
TRBJ2-7,TRBV7-2,ASSLPGTSAYEQY
TRBJ2-5,TRBV25-1,ASSEAVQETQY
TRBJ2-5,TRBV6-1,ATLAGGPKTQY
TRBJ2-1,TRBV7-9,ASGFAGNEQF
TRBJ2-3,TRBV4-1,ASAPYGSTDTQY
TRBJ1-1,TRBV6-5,ASSYSDRRNTEAF
TRBJ2-1,TRBV12-3/TRBV12-4,ASRYNEQF
TRBJ1-4,TRBV5-1,ASSLDSDYEKLF
TRBJ2-1,TRBV29-1,SVAATGVYNEQF
TRBJ2-3,TRBV4-1,ASRRGLAGTGDTQY
TRBJ2-5,TRBV11-3,ASSTSEGPRAVETQY
TRBJ1-1,TRBV12-3/TRBV12-4,ASSQGGASYTEAF
TRBJ2-7,TRBV20-1,SASGLALYEQY
TRBJ2-3,TRBV27,ASSLSRGTGTDTQY
TRBJ1-1,TRBV5-1,ASSSAPGGAEAF
TRBJ2-1,TRBV12-3/TRBV12-4,ASSSREGRALGEQF
TRBJ2-7,TRBV7-2,ASSSGRLPSGTYEQY
TRBJ2-7,TRBV4-2,ASSPQAGGLSYEQY
TRBJ1-5,TRBV12-3/TRBV12-4,ASSFSRGIGSNQPQH
TRBJ2-3,TRBV4-1,ASSQLRQGGLTDTQY
TRBJ2-3,TRBV4-3,ASSQVGAGGFSDTQY
TRBJ1-1,TRBV14,ASSQTPSGAF
TRBJ1-3,TRBV7-9,ASSSAGVGNTIY
TRBJ2-5,TRBV4-1,ASSPFLLAGETQY
TRBJ2-3,TRBV20-1,SASDRRDTQY
TRBJ2-1,TRBV29-1,SVQRGGGEQF
TRBJ2-5,TRBV11-2,ASSTALMYQETQY
TRBJ2-3,TRBV5-1,ASSLGSGVLSTDTQY
TRBJ2-7,TRBV15,ATSRGQGIIGYEQY
TRBJ2-7,TRBV7-6,ASSLAPRDRVYEQY
TRBJ1-6,TRBV7-9,ASSPAAGQGVSPLH
TRBJ1-6,TRBV20-1,SARSSSYNSPLH
TRBJ2-1,TRBV24-1,ATSDFGQGGNEQF
TRBJ2-5,TRBV7-8,ASSLRGGQGNFETQY
TRBJ1-4,TRBV21-1,ASSTRTATLMKNCF